This T cell receptor (beta chain) derives from a study of T cell repertoires in cytomegalovirus infection. Across the whole study: From public TCR beta signatures came an indication of both CMV infection and matching HLA type. Findings and caveats of the study: What dominated the ex vivo response were HLA-C-restricted CMV-specific TCR beta clonotypes. Cumulative public TCR beta family frequency identified carriers of CMV plus the relevant HLA.

V lost 5 bases and J lost 2; bases outside the gene matches: 8. Per the germline V gene, CDR1 is SGHVS and CDR2 is FQNEAQ. The CDR3 extends over 16 amino acids. TCRdb re-called the reads through MiXCR, storing one row per CDR3 protein. Of about 600,000 distinct CDR3 sequences detected, approximately 24% appear once; the ten largest clones hold 6.5% to 10%. In this sample, this clonotype turned up many times. Antigen specificity is unknown. The receptor's source is a human donor in good health (CMV status not recorded). Some clones in this sample may be carry-over from other donors' samples. The sample taken for sequencing was CD8+ T cells from PBMCs. V gene TRBV7-8 combines with J gene TRBJ2-4, with TRBD1 identical over 8 bases. CDR3 loop: CASSIRTGSSKNIQYF. Written as DNA, the CDR3 is TGTGCCAGCAGCATAAGGACAGGGTCGTCCAAAAACATTCAGTACTTC.